A selection of T cell receptor beta chains follows, all from one sample in a study of graft-versus-host responses after intestinal transplantation. These receptors' targets are unknown. The data were produced by immunoSEQ multiplex PCR, yet TCRdb's version contains in-frame clones alone and is incomplete. The sample has roughly 100,000 clones, approximately 94% seen once; the top ten hold around 1%. The material was unstimulated CD8+ T cells sorted from spleen or lymph node cells, obtained before intestinal transplant. Receptors were obtained from a human donor who received an intestinal transplant. CDR3s include the opening cysteine and the closing phenylalanine or tryptophan. A D gene is named only where the DNA matches it firmly. Some rows mark clone size as missing; the rest say once, few, many or name a class of expanded clone.

d_call,clone_size,j_call,v_call,cdr3_nt,cdr3_aa
-,-,TRBJ1-1,TRBV11-2,TGTGCCAGCAGAGACCTCGGTAGGAACACTGAAGCTTTCTTT,CASRDLGRNTEAFF
TRBD1,-,TRBJ2-5,TRBV6-6,TGTGCCAGCAGACGCGGGACAGGGGGAATTGAGACCCAGTACTTC,CASRRGTGGIETQYF
-,-,TRBJ2-1,TRBV6-6,TGTGCCAGCAGTTACCCAGATCCCTCGGGAAGGGTGCAGTTCTTC,CASSYPDPSGRVQFF
TRBD1,-,TRBJ2-7,TRBV4-1,TGCGCCAGCAGCCAAGGGACAGGGATGGGCGAGCAGTACTTC,CASSQGTGMGEQYF
-,-,TRBJ1-1,TRBV7-9,TGTGCCAGCAGCTTAGTTGGGGCCCAGCCTGAAGCTTTCTTT,CASSLVGAQPEAFF
-,-,TRBJ2-7,TRBV19,TGTGCCAGTAGTATCGCTATCTCGACAGGCCCCTACGAGCAGTACTTC,CASSIAISTGPYEQYF
-,-,TRBJ1-1,TRBV5-4,TGTGCCAGCAGCTTTGGGGGGCCCACTGAAGCTTTCTTT,CASSFGGPTEAFF
TRBD1,-,TRBJ2-7,TRBV5-1,TGCGCCAGCAGCTTGGCCGGACAGGAAACCTACGAGCAGTACTTC,CASSLAGQETYEQYF
TRBD1,-,TRBJ1-2,TRBV5-5,TGTGCCAGCAGCTTGGGACAGGGGGCCGATGGCTACACCTTC,CASSLGQGADGYTF
-,-,TRBJ2-3,TRBV7-9,TGTGCCAGCAGCTCGACTACGGCGGGCACAGATACGCAGTATTTT,CASSSTTAGTDTQYF
TRBD1,-,TRBJ1-1,TRBV29-1,TGCAGCGGGGGGACAGGGGAAGACACTGAAGCTTTCTTT,CSGGTGEDTEAFF
TRBD1,-,TRBJ2-2,TRBV9,TGTGCCAGCAGCCCCCGACAGGGCCCCGCCGGGGAGCTGTTTTTT,CASSPRQGPAGELFF
-,-,TRBJ2-7,TRBV14,TGTGCCAGCAGCCAAGATTTGGCAGCAAGCTACGAGCAGTACTTC,CASSQDLAASYEQYF
TRBD2,-,TRBJ2-1,TRBV2,TGTGCCAGATCGTTGGCGGGGGTGAACAATGAGCAGTTCTTC,CARSLAGVNNEQFF
TRBD1,-,TRBJ1-6,TRBV10-2,TGCGCCAGCAGTGACAGGGGGCGTTCACCCCTCCACTTT,CASSDRGRSPLHF
-,-,TRBJ1-1,TRBV23-1,TGCGCCAGCAGTCAAAATCACCCTCAGCTTGAAGCTTTCTTT,CASSQNHPQLEAFF
TRBD2,-,TRBJ2-3,TRBV19,TGTGCCAGTAGTATAGATCGGCGGGGGGCAGATACGCAGTATTTT,CASSIDRRGADTQYF
TRBD2,-,TRBJ2-1,TRBV9,TGTGCCAGCAGCGGGCGGACTAGTGCCGAGCAGTTCTTC,CASSGRTSAEQFF
-,once,TRBJ2-6,TRBV30,TGTGCCTGGAGTGGACCCTCCTCTGGGGCCAACGTCCTGACTTTC,CAWSGPSSGANVLTF
TRBD2,-,TRBJ2-3,TRBV5-1,TGCGCCAGCGGCGGACTAGCGGGGGCCAGCACAGATACGCAGTATTTT,CASGGLAGASTDTQYF
-,-,TRBJ1-5,TRBV6-5,TGTGCCAGCAGCCCTTCGGGGGGGGTTCAGCCCCAGCATTTT,CASSPSGGVQPQHF
-,-,TRBJ2-7,TRBV15,TGTGCCACCAGCAGAGAAGATAGGGGGGAGCAGTACTTC,CATSREDRGEQYF
-,-,TRBJ1-3,TRBV27,TGTGCCAGCAGTCGAGACAGCACATCTGGAAACACCATATATTTT,CASSRDSTSGNTIYF
TRBD1,-,TRBJ1-1,TRBV11-2,TGTGCCAGCAGCTTAGAAATGACGGGACAGCGAGAGTACACTGAAGCTTTCTTT,CASSLEMTGQREYTEAFF
-,once,TRBJ2-3,TRBV5-6,TGTGCCAGCAGGGTAGGCACAGATACGCAGTATTTT,CASRVGTDTQYF
-,-,TRBJ1-5,TRBV6-1,TGTGCCAGCAGTGATTCAACGTGGGCGCCCCAGCATTTT,CASSDSTWAPQHF
-,-,TRBJ1-3,TRBV6-1,TGTGCCAGCAGTGAATGGGGGAGAAACACCATATATTTT,CASSEWGRNTIYF
-,-,TRBJ1-2,TRBV6-1,TGTGCCAGCAGTTCCACAGATCCCTCAAACTATGGCTACACCTTC,CASSSTDPSNYGYTF
-,-,TRBJ1-1,TRBV19,TGTGCCAGTGGGGGAGCAAACACTGAAGCTTTCTTT,CASGGANTEAFF
-,-,TRBJ2-4,TRBV19,TGTGCCAGCCCGCAAGGGACAGCCAAAAACATTCAGTACTTC,CASPQGTAKNIQYF
-,-,TRBJ1-1,TRBV7-9,TGTGCCAGCAGGGCCATGAACACTGAAGCTTTCTTT,CASRAMNTEAFF
-,-,TRBJ1-1,TRBV5-1,TGCGCCAGCAGATCTGCCGGGCACACTGAAGCTTTCTTT,CASRSAGHTEAFF